Sequencing of this T cell receptor beta chain was carried out in a study of cytomegalovirus exposure and HLA in healthy donors. Likely unrecorded immune exposures existed in these nominally healthy donors. This clone was counted a few times. Its antigen remains unidentified. The germline V gene encodes CDR1 LGHNA and CDR2 YNFKEQ. This CDR3 spans 17 amino acids. The trim removed 0 bases at V and 6 bases at J, leaving 12 bases unmatched. Study-wide results and caveats: Accurate predictions that matched the HLA-A and HLA-B alleles of most subjects were reportedly made from TCR beta sequences. HLA allele associations emerged for fewer than 20,000 TCR beta sequences in a later analysis, at 0.05 false discovery rate.

PCR was performed using 60 Vbeta and 13 Jbeta primers. Produced via immunoSEQ multiplex PCR; TCRdb's table is partial and in-frame only. Of over 150,000 clones in the sample, almost 85% are singletons; the top ten hold 0.38%. V usage is TRBV4-2 and J usage is TRBJ2-3; 7 bases are shared with TRBD1. The TCR sequence derives from a boy aged 2 to 10 in good health and CMV-seronegative. The source material was PBMCs. The CDR3, as DNA: TGTGCCAGCAGCCAAGATGGGGCAGGGGGTGAATATGATACGCAGTATTTT. It codes for CASSQDGAGGEYDTQYF.